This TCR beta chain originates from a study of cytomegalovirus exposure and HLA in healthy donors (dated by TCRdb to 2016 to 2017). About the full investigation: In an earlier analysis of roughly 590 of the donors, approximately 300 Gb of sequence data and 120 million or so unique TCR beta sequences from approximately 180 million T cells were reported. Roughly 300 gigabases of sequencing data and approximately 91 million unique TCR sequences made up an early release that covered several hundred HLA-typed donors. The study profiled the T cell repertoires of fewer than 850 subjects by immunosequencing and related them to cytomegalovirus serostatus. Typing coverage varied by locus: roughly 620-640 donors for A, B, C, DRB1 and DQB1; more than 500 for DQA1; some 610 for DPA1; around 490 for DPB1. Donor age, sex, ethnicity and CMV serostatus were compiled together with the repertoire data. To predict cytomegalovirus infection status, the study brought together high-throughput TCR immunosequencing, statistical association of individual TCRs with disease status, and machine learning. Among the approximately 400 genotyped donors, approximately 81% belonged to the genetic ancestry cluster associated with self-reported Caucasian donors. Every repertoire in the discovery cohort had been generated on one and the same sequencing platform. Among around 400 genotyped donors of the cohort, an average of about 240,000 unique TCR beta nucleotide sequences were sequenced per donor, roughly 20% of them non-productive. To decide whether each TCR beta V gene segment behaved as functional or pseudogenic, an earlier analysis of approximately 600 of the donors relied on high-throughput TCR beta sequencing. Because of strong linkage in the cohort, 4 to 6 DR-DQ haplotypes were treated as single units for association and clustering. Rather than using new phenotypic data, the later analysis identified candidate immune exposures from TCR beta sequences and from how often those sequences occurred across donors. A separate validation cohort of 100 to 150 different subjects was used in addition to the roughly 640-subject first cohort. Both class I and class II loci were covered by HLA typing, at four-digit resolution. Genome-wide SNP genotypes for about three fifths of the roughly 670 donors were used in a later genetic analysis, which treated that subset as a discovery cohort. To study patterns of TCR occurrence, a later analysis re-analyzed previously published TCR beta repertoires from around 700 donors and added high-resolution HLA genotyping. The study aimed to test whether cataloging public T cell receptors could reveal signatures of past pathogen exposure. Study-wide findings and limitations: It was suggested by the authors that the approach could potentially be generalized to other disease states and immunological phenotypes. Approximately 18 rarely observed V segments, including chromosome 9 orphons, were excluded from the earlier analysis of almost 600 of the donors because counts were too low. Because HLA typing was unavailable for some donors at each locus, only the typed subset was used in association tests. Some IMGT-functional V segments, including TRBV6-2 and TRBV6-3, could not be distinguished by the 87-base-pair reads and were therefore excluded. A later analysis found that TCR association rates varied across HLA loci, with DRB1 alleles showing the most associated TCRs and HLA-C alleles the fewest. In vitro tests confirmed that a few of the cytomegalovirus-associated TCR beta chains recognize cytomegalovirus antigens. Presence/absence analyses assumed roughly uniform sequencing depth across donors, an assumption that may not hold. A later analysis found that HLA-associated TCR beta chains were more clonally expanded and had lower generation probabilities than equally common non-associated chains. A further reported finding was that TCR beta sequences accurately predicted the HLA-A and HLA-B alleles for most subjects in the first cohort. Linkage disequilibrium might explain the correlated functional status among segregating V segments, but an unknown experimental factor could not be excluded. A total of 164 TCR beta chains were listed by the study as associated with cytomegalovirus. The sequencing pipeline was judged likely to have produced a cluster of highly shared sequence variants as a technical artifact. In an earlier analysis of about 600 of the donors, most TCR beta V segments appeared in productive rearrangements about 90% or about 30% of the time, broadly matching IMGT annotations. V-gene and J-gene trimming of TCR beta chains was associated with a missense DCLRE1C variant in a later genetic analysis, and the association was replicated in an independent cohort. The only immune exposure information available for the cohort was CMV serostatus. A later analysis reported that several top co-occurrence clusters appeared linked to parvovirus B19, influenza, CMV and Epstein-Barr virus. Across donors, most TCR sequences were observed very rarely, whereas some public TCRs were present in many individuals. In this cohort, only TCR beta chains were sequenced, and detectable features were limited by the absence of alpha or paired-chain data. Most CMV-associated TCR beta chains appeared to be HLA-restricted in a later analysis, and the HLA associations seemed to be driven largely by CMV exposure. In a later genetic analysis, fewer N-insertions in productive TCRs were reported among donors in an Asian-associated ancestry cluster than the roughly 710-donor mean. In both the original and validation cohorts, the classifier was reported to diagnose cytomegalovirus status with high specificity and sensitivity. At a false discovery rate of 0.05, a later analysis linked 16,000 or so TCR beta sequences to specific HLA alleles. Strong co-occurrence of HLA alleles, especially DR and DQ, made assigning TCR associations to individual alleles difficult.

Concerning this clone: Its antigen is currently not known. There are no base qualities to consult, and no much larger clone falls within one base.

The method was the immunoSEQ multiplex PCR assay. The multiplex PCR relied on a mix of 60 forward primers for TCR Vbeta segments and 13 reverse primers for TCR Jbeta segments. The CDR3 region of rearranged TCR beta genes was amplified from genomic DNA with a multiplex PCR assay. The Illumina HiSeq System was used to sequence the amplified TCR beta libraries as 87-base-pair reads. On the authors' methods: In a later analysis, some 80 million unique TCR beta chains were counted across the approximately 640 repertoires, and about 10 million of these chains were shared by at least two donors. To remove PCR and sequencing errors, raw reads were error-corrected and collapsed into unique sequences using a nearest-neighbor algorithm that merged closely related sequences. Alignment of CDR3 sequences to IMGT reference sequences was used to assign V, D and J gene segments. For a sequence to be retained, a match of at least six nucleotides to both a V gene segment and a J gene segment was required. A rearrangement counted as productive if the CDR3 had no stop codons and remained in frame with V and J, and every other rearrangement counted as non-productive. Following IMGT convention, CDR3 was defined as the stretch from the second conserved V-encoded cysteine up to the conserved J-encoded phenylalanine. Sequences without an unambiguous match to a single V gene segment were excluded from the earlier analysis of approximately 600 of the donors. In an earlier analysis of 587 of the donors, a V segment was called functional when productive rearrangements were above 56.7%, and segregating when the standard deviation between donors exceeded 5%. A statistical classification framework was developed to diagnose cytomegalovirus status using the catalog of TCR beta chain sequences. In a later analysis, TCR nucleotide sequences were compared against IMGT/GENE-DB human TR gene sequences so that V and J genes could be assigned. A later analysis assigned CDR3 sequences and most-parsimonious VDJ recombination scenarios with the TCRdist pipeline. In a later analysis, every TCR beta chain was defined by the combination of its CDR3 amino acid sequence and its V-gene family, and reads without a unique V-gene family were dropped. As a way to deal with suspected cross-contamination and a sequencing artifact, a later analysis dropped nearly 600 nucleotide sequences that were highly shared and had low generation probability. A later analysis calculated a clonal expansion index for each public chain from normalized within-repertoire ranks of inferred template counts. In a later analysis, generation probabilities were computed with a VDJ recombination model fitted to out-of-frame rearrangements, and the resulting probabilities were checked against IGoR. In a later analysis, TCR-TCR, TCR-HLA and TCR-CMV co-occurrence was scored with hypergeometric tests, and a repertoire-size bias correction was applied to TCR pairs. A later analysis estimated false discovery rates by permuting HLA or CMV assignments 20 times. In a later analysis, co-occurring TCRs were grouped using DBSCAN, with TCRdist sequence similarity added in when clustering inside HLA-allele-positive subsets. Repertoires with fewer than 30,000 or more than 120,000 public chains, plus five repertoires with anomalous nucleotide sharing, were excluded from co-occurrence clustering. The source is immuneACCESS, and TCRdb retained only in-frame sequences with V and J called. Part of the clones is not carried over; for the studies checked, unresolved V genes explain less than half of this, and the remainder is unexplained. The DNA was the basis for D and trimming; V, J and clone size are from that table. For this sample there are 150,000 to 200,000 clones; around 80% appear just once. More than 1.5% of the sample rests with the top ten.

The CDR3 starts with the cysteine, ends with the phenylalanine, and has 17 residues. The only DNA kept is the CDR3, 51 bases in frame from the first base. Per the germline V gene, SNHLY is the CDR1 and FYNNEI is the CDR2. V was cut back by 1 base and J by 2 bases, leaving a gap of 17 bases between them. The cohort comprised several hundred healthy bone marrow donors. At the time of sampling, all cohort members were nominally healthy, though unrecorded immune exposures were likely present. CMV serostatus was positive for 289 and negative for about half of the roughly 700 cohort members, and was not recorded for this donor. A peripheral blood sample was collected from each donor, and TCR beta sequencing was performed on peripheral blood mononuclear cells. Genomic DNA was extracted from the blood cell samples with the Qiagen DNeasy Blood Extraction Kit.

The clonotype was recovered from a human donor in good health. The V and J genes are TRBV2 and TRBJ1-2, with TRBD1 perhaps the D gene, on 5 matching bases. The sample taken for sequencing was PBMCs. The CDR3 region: CASSEGTRSVTNYGYTF. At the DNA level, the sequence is TGTGCCAGCAGTGAAGGGACACGGAGTGTAACGAACTATGGCTACACCTTC.